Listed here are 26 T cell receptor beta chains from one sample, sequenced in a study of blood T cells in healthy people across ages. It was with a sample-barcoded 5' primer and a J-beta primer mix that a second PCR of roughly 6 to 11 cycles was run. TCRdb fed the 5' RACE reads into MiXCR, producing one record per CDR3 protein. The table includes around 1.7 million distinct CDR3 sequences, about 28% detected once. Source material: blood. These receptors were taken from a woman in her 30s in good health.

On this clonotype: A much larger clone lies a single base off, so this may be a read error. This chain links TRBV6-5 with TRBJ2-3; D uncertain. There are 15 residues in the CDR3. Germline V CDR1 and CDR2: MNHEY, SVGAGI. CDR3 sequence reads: CAGSQNGRGTDTQYF. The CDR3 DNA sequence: TGTGCCGGCAGCCAGAACGGAAGAGGCACAGATACGCAGTATTTT.

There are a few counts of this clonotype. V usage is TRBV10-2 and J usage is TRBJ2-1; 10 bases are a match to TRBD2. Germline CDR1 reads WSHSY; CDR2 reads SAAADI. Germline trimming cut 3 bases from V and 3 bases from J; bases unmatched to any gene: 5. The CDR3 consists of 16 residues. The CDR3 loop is CASSDLLAGSYNEQFF. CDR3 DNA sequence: TGCGCCAGCAGTGACCTACTAGCGGGAAGCTACAATGAGCAGTTCTTC.

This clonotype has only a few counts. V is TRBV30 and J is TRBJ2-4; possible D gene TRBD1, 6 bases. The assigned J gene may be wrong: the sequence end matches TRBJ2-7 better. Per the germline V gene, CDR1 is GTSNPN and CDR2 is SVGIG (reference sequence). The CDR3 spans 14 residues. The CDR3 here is CAWSVAGERYEQYF. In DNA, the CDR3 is TGTGCCTGGAGTGTGGCAGGGGAGAGGTACGAGCAGTACTTC.

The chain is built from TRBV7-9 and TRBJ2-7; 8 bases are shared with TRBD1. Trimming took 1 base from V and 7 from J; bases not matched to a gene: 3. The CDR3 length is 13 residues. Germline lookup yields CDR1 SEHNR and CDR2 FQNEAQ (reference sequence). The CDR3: CASSLGRTGEQYF. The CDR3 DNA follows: TGTGCCAGCAGCTTAGGAAGGACAGGGGAGCAGTACTTC.

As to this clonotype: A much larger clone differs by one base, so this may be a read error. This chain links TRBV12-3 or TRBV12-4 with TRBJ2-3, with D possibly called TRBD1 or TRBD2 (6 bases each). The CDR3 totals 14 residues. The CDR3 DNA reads TGTGCCACCGCGTCGGGGGCTAGCACAGATGCGCAGTATTTT. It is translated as CATASGASTDAQYF.

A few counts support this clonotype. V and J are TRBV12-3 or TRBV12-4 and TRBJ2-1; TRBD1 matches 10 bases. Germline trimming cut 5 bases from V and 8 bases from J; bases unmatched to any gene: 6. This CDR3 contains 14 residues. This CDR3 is CASSLWDRGDEQFF. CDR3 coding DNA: TGTGCCAGCAGTCTCTGGGACAGGGGCGATGAGCAGTTCTTC.

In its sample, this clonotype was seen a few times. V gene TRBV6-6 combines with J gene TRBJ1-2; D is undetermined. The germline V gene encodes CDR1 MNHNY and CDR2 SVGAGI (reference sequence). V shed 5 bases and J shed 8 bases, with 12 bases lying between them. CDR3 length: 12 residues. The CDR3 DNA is TGTGCCAGCAGTGCGGGGATTGAAGGCTACACCTTC. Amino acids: CASSAGIEGYTF.

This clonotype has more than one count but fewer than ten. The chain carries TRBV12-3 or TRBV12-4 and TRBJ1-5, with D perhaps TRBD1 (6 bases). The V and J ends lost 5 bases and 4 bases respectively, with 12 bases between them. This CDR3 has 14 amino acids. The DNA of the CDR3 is TGTGCCAGCAGTCCGGGACACCTTAATCAGCCCCAGCATTTT. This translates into CASSPGHLNQPQHF.

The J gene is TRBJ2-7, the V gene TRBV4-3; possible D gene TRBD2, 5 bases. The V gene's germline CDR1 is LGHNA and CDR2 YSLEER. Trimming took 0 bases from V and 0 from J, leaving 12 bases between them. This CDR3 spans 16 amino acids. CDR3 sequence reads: CASSQDRGLGSYEQYF. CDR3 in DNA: TGCGCCAGCAGCCAAGATCGAGGGTTGGGCTCCTACGAGCAGTACTTC.

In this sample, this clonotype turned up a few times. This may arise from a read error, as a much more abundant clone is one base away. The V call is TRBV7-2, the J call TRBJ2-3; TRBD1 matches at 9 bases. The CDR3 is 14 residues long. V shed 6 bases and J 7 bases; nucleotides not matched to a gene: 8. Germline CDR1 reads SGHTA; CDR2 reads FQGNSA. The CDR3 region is CASSPGTGNHTQYF. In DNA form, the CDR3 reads TGTGCCAGCAGTCCCGGGACAGGGAATCATACGCAGTATTTT.

The CDR3 bases are TGTGCCAGCAGTGAGGCCCTCAGCGGGCCTCGGGGTGAGACCCAGTACTTC. This codes for CASSEALSGPRGETQYF. The chain uses TRBV2 and TRBJ2-4; D is possibly TRBD2 (6 bases). The J call could be wrong; TRBJ2-5 is a better fit for the DNA end. Germline loops: CDR1 SNHLY, CDR2 FYNNEI. The CDR3 has 17 amino acids.

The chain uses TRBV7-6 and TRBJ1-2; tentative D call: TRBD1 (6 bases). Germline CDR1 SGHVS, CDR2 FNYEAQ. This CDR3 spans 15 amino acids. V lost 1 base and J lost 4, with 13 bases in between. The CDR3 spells CASSLGTALIYGYTF. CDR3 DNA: TGTGCCAGCAGCTTAGGGACAGCCCTTATCTATGGCTACACCTTC.

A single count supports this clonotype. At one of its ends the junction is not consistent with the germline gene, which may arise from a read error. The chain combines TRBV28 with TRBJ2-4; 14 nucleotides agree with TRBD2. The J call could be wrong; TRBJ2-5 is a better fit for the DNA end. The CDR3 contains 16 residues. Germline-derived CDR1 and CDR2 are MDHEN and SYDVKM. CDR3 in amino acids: CAGSSRTSGGRETQYF. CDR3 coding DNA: TGTGCCGGCAGCTCTAGGACTAGCGGGGGGAGGGAGACCCAGTACTTC.

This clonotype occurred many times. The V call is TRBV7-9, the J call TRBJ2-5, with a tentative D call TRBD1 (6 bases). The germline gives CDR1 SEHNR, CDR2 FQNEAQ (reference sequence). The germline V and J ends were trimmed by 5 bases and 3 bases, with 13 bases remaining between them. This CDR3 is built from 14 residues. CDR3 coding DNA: TGTGCCAGCAGCCCCGGGACAAAAAAAGAGACCCAGTACTTC. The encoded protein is CASSPGTKKETQYF. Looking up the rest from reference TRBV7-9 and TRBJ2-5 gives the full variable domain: DTGVSQNPRHKITKRGQNVTFRCDPISEHNRLYWYRQTLGQGPEFLTYFQNEAQLEKSRLLSDRFSAERPKGSFSTLEIQRTEQGDSAMYLCASSPGTKKETQYFGPGTRLLVL.

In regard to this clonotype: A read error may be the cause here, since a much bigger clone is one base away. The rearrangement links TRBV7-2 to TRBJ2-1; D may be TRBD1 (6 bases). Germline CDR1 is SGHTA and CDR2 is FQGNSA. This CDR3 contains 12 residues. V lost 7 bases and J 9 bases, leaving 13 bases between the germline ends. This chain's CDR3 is CASILGGSEQFF. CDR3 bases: TGTGCCAGCATCCTAGGGGGTAGTGAGCAGTTCTTC.

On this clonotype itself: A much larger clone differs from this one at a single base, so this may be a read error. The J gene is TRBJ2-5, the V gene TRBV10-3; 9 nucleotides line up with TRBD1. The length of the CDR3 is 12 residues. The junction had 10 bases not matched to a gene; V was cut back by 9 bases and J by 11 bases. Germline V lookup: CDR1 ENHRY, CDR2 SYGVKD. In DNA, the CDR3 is TGTGCCATTGGGACAGGGAACAATGAGCAGTACTTC. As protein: CAIGTGNNEQYF.

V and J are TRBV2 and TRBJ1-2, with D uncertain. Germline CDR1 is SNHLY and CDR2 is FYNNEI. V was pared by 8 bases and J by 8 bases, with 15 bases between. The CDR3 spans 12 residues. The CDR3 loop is CASRPGSVGYTF. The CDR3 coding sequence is TGTGCCAGCCGACCGGGCTCGGTCGGCTACACCTTC.

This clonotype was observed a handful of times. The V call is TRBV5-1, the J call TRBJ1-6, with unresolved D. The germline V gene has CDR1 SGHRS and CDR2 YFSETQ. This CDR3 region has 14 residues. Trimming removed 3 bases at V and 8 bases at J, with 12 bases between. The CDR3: CASSSEWVDSPLHF. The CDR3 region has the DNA TGCGCCAGCAGCTCCGAATGGGTTGATTCACCCCTCCACTTT.

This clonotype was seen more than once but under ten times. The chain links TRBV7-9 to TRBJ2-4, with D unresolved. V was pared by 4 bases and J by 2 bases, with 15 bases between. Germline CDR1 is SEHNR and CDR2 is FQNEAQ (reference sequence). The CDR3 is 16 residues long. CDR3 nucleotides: TGTGCCAGCAGCTACCGTCGTATGGGGACCAAAAACATTCAGTACTTC. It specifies CASSYRRMGTKNIQYF.

CDR3 in amino acids: CSALPSGETYEQYF. The CDR3 nucleotides are TGCAGTGCCCTCCCTAGCGGAGAGACCTACGAGCAGTACTTC. The chain uses TRBV20-1 and TRBJ2-5; 7 bases match TRBD2. The end of the DNA is better explained by TRBJ2-7, so the J call may be wrong. The CDR3 runs to 14 residues. Germline CDR1 DFQATT, CDR2 SNEGSKA (reference sequence).

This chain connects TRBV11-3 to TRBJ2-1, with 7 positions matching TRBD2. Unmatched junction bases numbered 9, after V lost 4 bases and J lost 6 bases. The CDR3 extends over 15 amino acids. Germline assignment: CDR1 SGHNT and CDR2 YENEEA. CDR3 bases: TGTGCCAGCAGCTCATACTTGACGGGGGGCAATGAGCAGTTCTTC. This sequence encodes CASSSYLTGGNEQFF.

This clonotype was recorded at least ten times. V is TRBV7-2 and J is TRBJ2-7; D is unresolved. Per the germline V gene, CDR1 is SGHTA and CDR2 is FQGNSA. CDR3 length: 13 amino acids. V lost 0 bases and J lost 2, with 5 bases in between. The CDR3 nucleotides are TGTGCCAGCAGCTTAGCGCCAACCTACGAGCAGTACTTC. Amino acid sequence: CASSLAPTYEQYF. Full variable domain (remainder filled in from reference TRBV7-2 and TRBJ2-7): GAGVSQSPSNKVTEKGKDVELRCDPISGHTALYWYRQSLGQGLEFLIYFQGNSAPDKSGLPSDRFSAERTGGSVSTLTIQRTQQEDSAVYLCASSLAPTYEQYFGPGTRLTVT.

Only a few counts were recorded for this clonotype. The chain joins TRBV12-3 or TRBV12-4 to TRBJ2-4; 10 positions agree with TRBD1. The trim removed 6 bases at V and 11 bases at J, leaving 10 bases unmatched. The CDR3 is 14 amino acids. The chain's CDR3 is CASRATGTGVVQYF. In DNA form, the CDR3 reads TGTGCCAGCAGGGCTACCGGGACAGGGGTGGTTCAGTACTTC.

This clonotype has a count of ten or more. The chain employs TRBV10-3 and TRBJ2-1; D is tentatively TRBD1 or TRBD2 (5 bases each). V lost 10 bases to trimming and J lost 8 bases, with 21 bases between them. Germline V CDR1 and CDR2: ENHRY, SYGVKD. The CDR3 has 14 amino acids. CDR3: CATDLGDLRDEQFF. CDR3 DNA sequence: TGTGCCACCGATCTGGGGGACCTCCGGGATGAGCAGTTCTTC.

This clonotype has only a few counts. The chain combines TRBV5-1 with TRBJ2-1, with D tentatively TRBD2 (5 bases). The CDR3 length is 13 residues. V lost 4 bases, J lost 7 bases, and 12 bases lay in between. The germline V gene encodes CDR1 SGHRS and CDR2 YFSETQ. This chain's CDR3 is CASSHIRENEQFF. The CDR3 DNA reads TGCGCCAGCAGCCACATACGGGAAAATGAGCAGTTCTTC.

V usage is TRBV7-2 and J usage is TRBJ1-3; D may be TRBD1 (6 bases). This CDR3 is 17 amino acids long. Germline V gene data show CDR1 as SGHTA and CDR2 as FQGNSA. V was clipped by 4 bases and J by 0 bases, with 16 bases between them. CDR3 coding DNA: TGTGCCAGCAGCTCAAATACAGGGAGCCGCTCTGGAAACACCATATATTTT. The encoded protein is CASSSNTGSRSGNTIYF.